This is a list of T cell receptor beta chains from one sample in a study of OX40 agonist ivuxolimab in advanced cancers. The assay was immunoSEQ multiplex PCR, and TCRdb's table has in-frame clones only and misses some. The repertoire holds almost 80,000 clones, with roughly 84% as singletons. The specimen comprised CD4+ or CD8+ T cells sorted from blood, sampled in a trial of the OX40 agonist ivuxolimab. These receptors came from an adult with an advanced solid tumor such as melanoma, head and neck, liver or kidney cancer. The CDR3 runs from the conserved cysteine through the conserved F or W. D genes are given only for firm matches. The size entry is marked missing in some rows and otherwise reads once, few, many or a size class.

TRBJ1-4	.	.	TRBV7-9	CASSSRALLNEKLFF	TGTGCCAGCAGCTCTAGGGCCCTTTTGAATGAAAAACTGTTTTTT
TRBJ2-2	.	.	TRBV5-5	CASSFGPSGELFF	TGTGCCAGCAGCTTCGGACCGTCCGGGGAGCTGTTTTTT
TRBJ1-2	few	TRBD1	TRBV28	CAMQGAHGYTF	TGTGCCATGCAGGGGGCCCATGGCTACACCTTC
TRBJ1-3	.	.	TRBV10-2	CASSERDIGNTIYF	TGCGCCAGCAGTGAGAGGGACATCGGAAACACCATATATTTT
TRBJ2-7	.	.	TRBV19	CASSEWEKVGEQYF	TGTGCCAGTAGTGAATGGGAGAAAGTAGGGGAGCAGTACTTC
TRBJ1-6	.	.	TRBV6-1	CASSEAVARNSPLHF	TGTGCCAGCAGTGAAGCTGTAGCACGAAATTCACCCCTCCACTTT
TRBJ2-7	.	.	TRBV4-2	CASSHAGSDYEQYF	TGTGCCAGCAGCCATGCGGGGAGCGACTACGAGCAGTACTTC
TRBJ2-7	.	.	TRBV5-5	CASTRAASSYEQYF	TGTGCCAGCACCAGGGCCGCTAGCAGCTACGAGCAGTACTTC
TRBJ1-2	.	TRBD1	TRBV28	CASSLPGQGFYGYTF	TGTGCCAGCAGTCTCCCCGGACAGGGGTTCTATGGCTACACCTTC
TRBJ2-3	.	.	TRBV6-1	CASSDYTTSTDTQYF	TGTGCCAGCAGTGATTATACTACCAGCACAGATACGCAGTATTTT
TRBJ2-5	.	TRBD1	TRBV18	CASSPPGQGMETQYF	TGTGCCAGCTCACCACCGGGACAGGGAATGGAGACCCAGTACTTC
TRBJ2-7	.	.	TRBV20-1	CSALFHEQYF	TGCAGTGCTTTATTCCACGAGCAGTACTTC
TRBJ2-5	.	.	TRBV6-5	CASSKMSQETQYF	TGTGCCAGCAGCAAAATGTCCCAGGAGACCCAGTACTTC
TRBJ2-1	.	TRBD2	TRBV19	CASSIAAGTSGGQAEQFF	TGTGCCAGTAGTATAGCTGCAGGGACTAGCGGGGGCCAGGCAGAGCAGTTCTTC
TRBJ2-7	.	TRBD2	TRBV11-2	CASSLVASGSYEQYF	TGTGCCAGCAGCTTAGTGGCTAGCGGGAGCTACGAGCAGTACTTC
TRBJ1-5	.	.	TRBV10-3	CAISKTAGQPQHF	TGTGCCATCAGTAAGACAGCGGGACAGCCCCAGCATTTT
TRBJ2-1	.	TRBD2	TRBV18	CASSPQPSGIVEQFF	TGTGCCAGCTCACCGCAGCCTAGCGGGATTGTCGAGCAGTTCTTC
TRBJ2-7	.	.	TRBV2	CASSGVVPYEQYF	TGTGCCAGCAGTGGGGTCGTGCCCTACGAGCAGTACTTC
TRBJ1-2	.	TRBD1	TRBV5-1	CASSLDLTGVGYTF	TGCGCCAGCAGCTTGGACCTGACAGGGGTTGGCTACACCTTC
TRBJ1-1	.	TRBD1	TRBV29-1	CSAGQVNTEAFF	TGCAGCGCCGGACAGGTGAACACTGAAGCTTTCTTT
TRBJ2-1	.	.	TRBV6-5	CASSQYRSSYNEQFF	TGTGCCAGCAGTCAATACAGGAGCTCCTACAATGAGCAGTTCTTC
TRBJ2-1	.	TRBD1	TRBV2	CASSGQGAKSEFF	TGTGCCAGCAGCGGACAGGGGGCGAAGTCTGAGTTCTTC
TRBJ2-7	.	TRBD2	TRBV19	CASNGGTTQYEQYF	TGTGCCAGTAACGGCGGGACTACACAATACGAGCAGTACTTC
TRBJ2-1	.	.	TRBV27	CASRSLAMIEQFF	TGTGCCAGCAGAAGTCTTGCAATGATTGAGCAGTTCTTC
TRBJ1-3	.	.	TRBV29-1	CSVGGDQGNTIYF	TGCAGCGTTGGTGGGGACCAAGGAAACACCATATATTTT
TRBJ1-2	.	.	TRBV4-1	CASSPQGGYGYTF	TGCGCCAGCAGCCCACAGGGAGGCTATGGCTACACCTTC
TRBJ2-3	.	TRBD2	TRBV28	CASSLWQTSGRSRGTDTQYF	TGTGCCAGCAGTTTATGGCAGACTAGCGGGAGGTCCCGGGGCACAGATACGCAGTATTTT
TRBJ1-2	.	TRBD1	TRBV10-1	CASSPGQGGYTF	TGCGCCAGCAGCCCTGGACAGGGCGGCTACACCTTC
TRBJ2-1	.	TRBD2	TRBV15	CATSRDAGGGKLQFF	TGTGCCACCAGCAGAGATGCGGGAGGGGGCAAGTTGCAGTTCTTC
TRBJ2-7	.	TRBD2	TRBV19	CASSIRAGGSAYEQYF	TGTGCCAGTAGTATTCGAGCGGGAGGTTCAGCATACGAGCAGTACTTC
TRBJ1-1	.	.	TRBV5-8	CASRDEGRRLLF	TGTGCCAGCAGGGATGAAGGCAGACGACTGCTCTTT
TRBJ2-2	.	TRBD2	TRBV7-3	CASSPIGLAGGSGELFF	TGTGCCAGCAGCCCGATAGGACTAGCGGGGGGTTCCGGGGAGCTGTTTTTT
TRBJ2-1	.	.	TRBV5-1	CASKYGSSYNEQFF	TGCGCCAGCAAATACGGGAGCTCCTACAATGAGCAGTTCTTC
TRBJ2-3	.	.	TRBV10-1	CASSAQGTDTQYF	TGCGCCAGCAGTGCCCAGGGCACAGATACGCAGTATTTT
TRBJ1-1	.	.	TRBV2	CPTMRQPNTEAFF	TGCCCCACGATGAGGCAGCCGAACACTGAAGCTTTCTTT
TRBJ1-2	.	TRBD1	TRBV28	CASSPNWDRGRGGYTF	TGTGCCAGCAGTCCCAACTGGGACAGGGGGCGGGGTGGCTACACCTTC
TRBJ1-1	.	.	TRBV7-2	CASSLGRFKPPDTEAFF	TGTGCCAGCAGCTTAGGACGCTTTAAGCCGCCCGACACTGAAGCTTTCTTT
TRBJ2-1	.	TRBD2	TRBV4-1	CASTQRGSGENYNEQFF	TGCGCCAGCACCCAGCGTGGTAGCGGGGAAAACTACAATGAGCAGTTCTTC
TRBJ1-2	.	.	TRBV19	CASSIGRSLLYGYTF	TGTGCCAGTAGTATTGGGCGGAGCCTCCTTTATGGCTACACCTTC
TRBJ1-2	.	.	TRBV4-1	CASSQERGGLFGYTF	TGCGCCAGCAGCCAAGAGCGGGGGGGGTTGTTTGGCTACACCTTC
TRBJ2-1	.	.	TRBV19	CASSIAGEQFF	TGTGCCAGTAGTATAGCGGGAGAGCAGTTCTTC
TRBJ2-1	.	TRBD2	TRBV4-2	CASSPQGLAGGEQFF	TGTGCCAGCAGCCCCCAGGGGCTAGCGGGAGGGGAGCAGTTCTTC
TRBJ2-3	.	TRBD2	TRBV2	CASSSIGTKYTQYF	TGTGCCAGCAGCTCGATAGGGACTAAGTATACGCAGTATTTT
TRBJ1-3	.	TRBD1	TRBV19	CASSPRRGQMNTIYF	TGTGCCAGTAGTCCCCGGAGGGGGCAGATGAACACCATATATTTT
TRBJ2-7	once	.	TRBV19	CASRGSGRRQYF	TGTGCCAGCCGAGGATCCGGCCGGAGGCAGTACTTC
TRBJ2-7	.	TRBD1	TRBV10-3	CAISDPGTGVYEQYF	TGTGCCATCAGTGACCCCGGGACAGGAGTCTACGAGCAGTACTTC
TRBJ2-1	.	TRBD2	TRBV9	CASSVGTSGTFLSYNEQFF	TGTGCCAGCAGCGTAGGGACTAGCGGGACCTTTCTATCCTACAATGAGCAGTTCTTC
TRBJ1-5	.	TRBD1	TRBV5-1	CASSRRDRGSVNQPQHF	TGCGCCAGCAGCCGCCGGGACAGGGGCTCGGTCAATCAGCCCCAGCATTTT
TRBJ2-3	.	TRBD2	TRBV10-3	CAISGRLAGGTSGDTQYF	TGTGCCATCAGTGGTCGACTAGCGGGGGGGACTTCTGGAGATACGCAGTATTTT
TRBJ2-5	.	TRBD2	TRBV29-1	CSVEFGSGSSETQYF	TGCAGCGTTGAATTCGGTAGCGGGAGTTCGGAGACCCAGTACTTC
TRBJ2-5	.	TRBD2	TRBV2	CASSFRREGREAQYF	TGTGCCAGCAGTTTTCGGCGGGAGGGGAGAGAGGCCCAGTACTTC
TRBJ2-1	.	.	TRBV7-7	CASSLASEGNEQFF	TGTGCCAGCAGCCTTGCTAGCGAGGGGAATGAGCAGTTCTTC
TRBJ1-5	.	.	TRBV21-1	CASSPLIGTGWGSNQPQHF	TGTGCCAGCAGCCCACTAATCGGGACAGGGTGGGGGAGCAATCAGCCCCAGCATTTT
TRBJ2-1	.	.	TRBV7-9	CASRKTGPQSRNEQFF	TGTGCCAGCAGGAAAACGGGCCCCCAGAGTCGCAATGAGCAGTTCTTC